These 17 T cell receptor beta chains were sequenced from one sample in a study of cytotoxic CD8 clonotypes in ibrutinib-treated CLL. TCRdb keeps only in-frame clones here, not all; method: immunoSEQ multiplex PCR. This sample has over 20,000 clones, with roughly 75% found just once. The sequences come from PBMCs, collected before ibrutinib treatment. These receptors came from a human donor with chronic lymphocytic leukemia.

This chain links TRBV28 with TRBJ1-5; D call uncertain. The CDR3 has 15 amino acids. The ends were cut back, 2 bases at V and 2 bases at J, with 10 bases in the middle. The V gene's germline CDR1 is MDHEN and CDR2 SYDVKM. The CDR3, as DNA: TGTGCCAGCAGTTTAGCCCCTGGGGGCAATCAGCCCCAGCATTTT. Its translation is CASSLAPGGNQPQHF.

The J gene is TRBJ2-3, the V gene TRBV10-3; maybe TRBD2 (7 bases). Germline CDR1 reads ENHRY; CDR2 reads SYGVKD. The CDR3 extends over 17 amino acids. The V and J ends lost 0 bases and 5 bases respectively, with 18 bases between them. CDR3 loop: CAISESYPGGRVDTQYF. Here the CDR3 DNA reads TGTGCCATCAGTGAGTCGTACCCCGGGGGGCGCGTAGATACGCAGTATTTT.

About this clone: Other nucleotide sequences from this sample produce the same CDR3. CDR3 sequence reads: CASSLVPLYNQPQHF. DNA of the CDR3: TGTGCCAGCAGCTTAGTGCCTCTTTATAATCAGCCCCAGCATTTT. V and J are TRBV7-2 and TRBJ1-5; unclear D gene. Germline CDR1 is SGHTA and CDR2 is FQGNSA. V gave up 1 base and J gave up 4 bases, with 11 bases separating them. The CDR3 loop spans 15 amino acids. Complete variable domain (other parts from reference TRBV7-2 and TRBJ1-5): GAGVSQSPSNKVTEKGKDVELRCDPISGHTALYWYRQSLGQGLEFLIYFQGNSAPDKSGLPSDRFSAERTGGSVSTLTIQRTQQEDSAVYLCASSLVPLYNQPQHFGDGTRLSIL.

This clone appeared once. The gene calls are TRBV19 and TRBJ2-5; D is perhaps TRBD2 (5 bases). CDR1 is LNHDA and CDR2 is SQIVND in the germline V gene (reference sequence). Trimming cost V 5 bases and J 4 bases, with 14 bases left between them. The CDR3 is made up of 14 amino acids. The CDR3 loop is CASSPLRGAETQYF. The CDR3 nucleotides read TGTGCCAGTAGTCCCCTTCGGGGAGCAGAGACCCAGTACTTC.

The chain has TRBV10-3 and TRBJ1-5, with a weak D call TRBD1 (6 bases). CDR1 and CDR2 (germline): ENHRY, SYGVKD. Between the trimmed V and J ends, which lost 3 bases and 4 bases, there was a span of 13 bases. This CDR3 comprises 15 residues. CDR3 loop: CAISDMQGTNQPQHF. DNA for the CDR3: TGTGCCATCAGTGACATGCAGGGGACGAATCAGCCCCAGCATTTT.

This chain connects TRBV7-3 to TRBJ1-1, with D maybe TRBD1 (6 bases). The V end lost 5 bases, the J end lost 6 bases, and 13 bases lay between the germline ends. The CDR3 loop spans 13 amino acids. Germline loops: CDR1 SGHTA, CDR2 FQGTGA. The CDR3 bases are TGTGCCAGCAGCCCGAGACAGGACGCTGAAGCTTTCTTT. Translated: CASSPRQDAEAFF.

This clone has a handful of counts. The J gene is TRBJ2-7, the V gene TRBV2, with TRBD1 as a possible D gene (5 bases). CDR3 length: 12 residues. In germline, CDR1 is SNHLY, CDR2 FYNNEI. The germline V and J ends were trimmed by 4 bases and 4 bases, with 8 bases remaining between them. The CDR3 reads CASSGQPYEQYF. DNA for the CDR3: TGTGCCAGCAGTGGACAGCCTTACGAGCAGTACTTC.

J is TRBJ1-1 and V is TRBV2; D is possibly TRBD1 (5 bases). The CDR3 sequence is 13 residues long. CDR1 is SNHLY and CDR2 is FYNNEI in the germline V gene. V was shortened by 3 bases and J by 5 bases, with 10 bases between the two germline ends. The CDR3 spells CASSEVRATEAFF. The CDR3, as DNA: TGTGCCAGCAGTGAGGTCAGGGCGACTGAAGCTTTCTTT.

In its sample, this clone was seen a few times. The chain has TRBV5-1 and TRBJ1-6; D gene ambiguous. V dropped 4 bases and J dropped 0 bases, with 11 bases sitting between them. The CDR3 totals 16 residues. The V gene's germline CDR1 is SGHRS and CDR2 YFSETQ. In nucleotides, the CDR3 is TGCGCCAGCAGCCCCACAGCCGTCTCCTATAATTCACCCCTCCACTTT. The encoded protein is CASSPTAVSYNSPLHF.

The CDR3 DNA reads as TGTGCCAGCATTCAGGACCCGCACAATGAGCAGTTCTTC. This encodes CASIQDPHNEQFF. The chain has TRBV2 and TRBJ2-1; D gene uncertain. Germline CDR1 SNHLY, CDR2 FYNNEI. CDR3 size: 13 residues. V was cut by 7 bases and J by 5 bases, with 12 bases left in between.

The rearrangement links TRBV7-8 to TRBJ2-7, with 8 bases matching TRBD2. Germline CDR1 is SGHVS and CDR2 is FQNEAQ. The CDR3 totals 13 residues. V lost 6 bases to trimming and J lost 6 bases; unmatched junction nucleotides: 7. CDR3 in DNA: TGTGCCAGCAGTCCCACCGGGGGGGGCGAGCAGTACTTC. The encoded protein is CASSPTGGGEQYF.

This clone has just a few counts. The rearrangement joins TRBV29-1 to TRBJ1-5; D is unclear. Germline loops: CDR1 SQVTM, CDR2 ANQGSEA. V was pared by 5 bases and J by 4 bases, with 12 bases between. CDR3 length: 13 residues. CDR3 nucleotide sequence: TGCAGCGTTCAGACTTTTCTGAATCAGCCCCAGCATTTT. This gives the protein CSVQTFLNQPQHF.

The chain couples TRBV5-1 to TRBJ2-7, with D possibly TRBD1 on 6 matching bases. The CDR3 consists of 13 residues. The germline V gene encodes CDR1 SGHRS and CDR2 YFSETQ. Trimming pared 3 bases from V and 5 bases from J, leaving 12 bases between. The DNA for the CDR3 is TGCGCCAGCAGCTCTCCTACAGGGAACGAGCAGTACTTC. The encoded protein is CASSSPTGNEQYF.

The rearrangement links TRBV2 to TRBJ2-2, with TRBD2 as a possible D gene (5 bases). The CDR3 covers 13 residues. Germline V gene lookup returns CDR1 SNHLY and CDR2 FYNNEI. V gave up 8 bases and J gave up 9 bases, with 16 bases separating them. CDR3 bases: TGTGCCAGCGGCGGTAGCGAGCACCGGGAGCTGTTTTTT. This gives the protein CASGGSEHRELFF.

The rearrangement uses TRBV7-3 and TRBJ2-1; the D gene could be TRBD1 or TRBD2 (5 bases each). The CDR3 runs 15 residues. Trimming pared 0 bases from V and 5 bases from J, leaving 11 bases between. From germline, CDR1 is SGHTA and CDR2 FQGTGA. CDR3 sequence: CASSLTGTLNNEQFF. DNA for the CDR3: TGTGCCAGCAGCTTAACTGGGACGCTCAACAATGAGCAGTTCTTC.

This clone was observed once. The V gene is TRBV6-1, the J gene TRBJ2-7; D gene ambiguous. With 8 bases removed from V and 0 bases from J, the gap between germline ends came to 14 bases. The germline V gene has CDR1 MNHNS and CDR2 SASEGT. There are 14 residues in the CDR3. The CDR3, as DNA: TGTGCCAGCTTTTGGTCTTTGGGCTCCTACGAGCAGTACTTC. Translation: CASFWSLGSYEQYF.

The chain joins TRBV4-2 to TRBJ2-1, with 10 bases matching TRBD2. CDR3 size: 16 residues. V lost 1 base, J lost 9 bases, and 9 bases stayed unmatched. CDR1 is LGHNA and CDR2 is YNFKEQ in the germline V gene. The CDR3 here is CASSQVRSGGAGEQFF. CDR3 DNA sequence: TGTGCCAGCAGCCAAGTAAGGAGCGGGGGGGCCGGTGAGCAGTTCTTC.